The 23 T cell receptor beta chains listed next were all sequenced from one sample in a study of control samples from healthy donors and cancer patients. TCRdb keeps only in-frame clones here, not all; method: immunoSEQ multiplex PCR. The sample includes some 130,000 clones, approximately 94% of them seen just once. Sequencing was done on a sample of blood. The receptors were sampled from a man in his thirties or forties in good health.

The CDR3 protein is CASSIRGVNSPLHF. The CDR3 DNA sequence: TGTGCCAGTAGTATAAGGGGGGTTAATTCACCCCTCCACTTT. V is TRBV19 and J is TRBJ1-6; tentatively, D is TRBD1 (6 bases). Trimming took 2 bases from V and 6 from J, leaving 8 bases between them. The CDR3 runs to 14 residues. Germline V gene sequence: CDR1 LNHDA, CDR2 SQIVND (reference sequence). The complete variable domain, with remaining parts taken from reference TRBV19 and TRBJ1-6, reads DGGITQSPKYLFRKEGQNVTLSCEQNLNHDAMYWYRQDPGQGLRLIYYSQIVNDFQKGDIAEGYSVSREKKESFPLTVTSAQKNPTAFYLCASSIRGVNSPLHFGNGTRLTVT.

V usage is TRBV28 and J usage is TRBJ2-7, with unresolved D. CDR3 size: 12 residues. Germline loops: CDR1 MDHEN, CDR2 SYDVKM. Trimming took 8 bases from V and 1 from J, leaving 9 bases between them. In DNA, the CDR3 is TGTGCCAGCCGTCCTGATTCCTACGAGCAGTACTTC. Translating it yields CASRPDSYEQYF.

This chain uses TRBV30 with TRBJ2-3; D might be TRBD1 or TRBD2, each matching 5 bases. Trimming removed 1 base at V and 2 bases at J, with 31 bases between. The CDR3 totals 21 residues. CDR1 and CDR2 from the germline V gene are GTSNPN and SVGIG (reference sequence). CDR3 in DNA: TGTGCCTGGAGTGACGCACATCGTTGGGACGGCCAGATCTTTTACACAGATACGCAGTATTTT. It specifies CAWSDAHRWDGQIFYTDTQYF.

The rearrangement uses TRBV11-2 and TRBJ2-2; D remains ambiguous. This CDR3 spans 15 amino acids. With 3 bases removed from V and 2 bases from J, the gap between germline ends came to 10 bases. CDR1 is SGHAT and CDR2 is FQNNGV in the germline V gene. The chain's CDR3 is CASSFVPLNTGELFF. Here the CDR3 DNA reads TGTGCCAGCAGCTTCGTCCCCCTAAACACCGGGGAGCTGTTTTTT. Full variable domain (rest looked up from reference TRBV11-2 and TRBJ2-2): EAGVAQSPRYKIIEKRQSVAFWCNPISGHATLYWYQQILGQGPKLLIQFQNNGVVDDSQLPKDRFSAERLKGVDSTLKIQPAKLEDSAVYLCASSFVPLNTGELFFGEGSRLTVL.

The rearrangement uses TRBV10-3 and TRBJ1-5; 7 bases match TRBD1. CDR3 length: 14 amino acids. The junction had 2 bases not matched to a gene; V was cut back by 2 bases and J by 4 bases. Germline CDR1 reads ENHRY; CDR2 reads SYGVKD. The CDR3: CAISEGTENQPQHF. DNA of the CDR3: TGTGCCATCAGTGAGGGGACAGAGAATCAGCCCCAGCATTTT.

The chain joins TRBV5-6 to TRBJ1-6; a weak D match, TRBD1 (6 bases). The CDR3 contains 17 residues. Germline V gene data show CDR1 as SGHDT and CDR2 as YYEEEE. V was trimmed by 4 bases and J by 0 bases, leaving 14 bases between them. The CDR3 loop reads CASSHWTASSYNSPLHF. The DNA for the CDR3 is TGTGCCAGCAGCCACTGGACAGCGAGCTCCTATAATTCACCCCTCCACTTT.

V and J are TRBV2 and TRBJ1-1, with TRBD1 as a possible D gene (5 bases). Germline V lookup: CDR1 SNHLY, CDR2 FYNNEI. This CDR3 spans 15 amino acids. V lost 6 bases and J 1 base, leaving 15 bases between the germline ends. CDR3 sequence (DNA): TGTGCCAGCAGCCTCCTCGTACAGGCGAACACTGAAGCTTTCTTT. Translating gives CASSLLVQANTEAFF. Drawing the rest from reference TRBV2 and TRBJ1-1, the complete variable domain is EPEVTQTPSHQVTQMGQEVILRCVPISNHLYFYWYRQILGQKVEFLVSFYNNEISEKSEIFDDQFSVERPDGSNFTLKIRSTKLEDSAMYFCASSLLVQANTEAFFGQGTRLTVV.

The V gene is TRBV9, the J gene TRBJ1-5, with 12 bases identical to TRBD1. Per germline, CDR1 SGDLS and CDR2 YYNGEE. The CDR3 is 15 amino acids. Unmatched junction bases numbered 5, after V lost 3 bases and J lost 7 bases. The CDR3 sequence is CASSAGDRGLQPQHF. The CDR3 bases are TGTGCCAGCAGCGCCGGGGACAGGGGGCTCCAGCCCCAGCATTTT.

The chain is built from TRBV12-3 or TRBV12-4 and TRBJ1-2; no clear D. V was pared by 3 bases and J by 2 bases, with 7 bases between. The CDR3 length is 13 residues. The CDR3 nucleotides read TGTGCCAGCAGTTTTGACCTGAACTATGGCTACACCTTC. This codes for CASSFDLNYGYTF.

The chain links TRBV10-2 to TRBJ1-3; TRBD1 matches at 9 bases. Germline CDR1 and CDR2: WSHSY and SAAADI. This CDR3 spans 15 amino acids. The junction had 4 bases not matched to a gene; V was cut back by 7 bases and J by 0 bases. The DNA of the CDR3 is TGCGCCAGCACCCTGACAGGGGGCTCTGGAAACACCATATATTTT. This translates into CASTLTGGSGNTIYF.

This clone was seen a single time. This sequence joins TRBV6-1 and TRBJ2-3, with 8 bases aligning to TRBD1. CDR1 and CDR2 (germline): MNHNS, SASEGT. The V and J ends lost 6 bases and 5 bases, in that order; junction bases with no gene match: 4. The CDR3 runs to 13 residues. The CDR3 DNA is TGTGCCAGCAGCAGGGGGCTTGGAGATACGCAGTATTTT. It specifies CASSRGLGDTQYF.

The chain joins TRBV27 to TRBJ2-6; D gene uncertain. This CDR3 region has 16 residues. The V gene lost 5 bases and the J gene lost 4 bases, with 15 bases spanning the gap. Germline V lookup: CDR1 MNHEY, CDR2 SMNVEV (reference sequence). The CDR3 DNA sequence: TGTGCCAGCAGTCGAAGGAGTGTTAACGGGGCCAACGTCCTGACTTTC. It is translated as CASSRRSVNGANVLTF.

V is TRBV4-3 and J is TRBJ1-6, with D maybe TRBD1 (5 bases). This CDR3 is 16 amino acids long. Germline V gene sequence: CDR1 LGHNA, CDR2 YSLEER. V dropped 0 bases and J dropped 7 bases, with 13 bases sitting between them. The CDR3 sequence is CASSQDRSGRNSPLHF. CDR3 nucleotides: TGCGCCAGCAGCCAAGACAGGTCAGGGCGCAATTCACCCCTCCACTTT.

The chain employs TRBV7-9 and TRBJ1-5; a weak D match, TRBD1 (5 bases). This CDR3 is 14 amino acids long. V was shortened by 5 bases and J by 4 bases, with 12 bases between the two germline ends. Per the germline V gene, CDR1 is SEHNR and CDR2 is FQNEAQ (reference sequence). The CDR3 reads CASSAAGGNQPQHF. The DNA of the CDR3 is TGTGCCAGCAGCGCTGCCGGGGGAAATCAGCCCCAGCATTTT.

J is TRBJ2-1 and V is TRBV16; 8 bases are shared with TRBD2. J lost 7 bases, V lost 1 base, and 9 bases had no gene match. The CDR3 extends over 16 amino acids. Germline V lookup: CDR1 KGHSY, CDR2 FQNENV. Written as DNA, the CDR3 is TGTGCCAGCAGCCAATTTGGCGGGGGGCTGGTTAATGAGCAGTTCTTC. It yields the protein CASSQFGGGLVNEQFF.

This chain connects TRBV18 to TRBJ1-1; TRBD1 matches at 7 bases. V lost 0 bases and J lost 0; bases outside the gene matches: 1. The germline V gene encodes CDR1 KGHSH and CDR2 LQKENI. The CDR3 loop spans 15 amino acids. CDR3 sequence: CASSPPGTVNTEAFF. CDR3 DNA: TGTGCCAGCTCACCACCCGGGACAGTGAACACTGAAGCTTTCTTT.

The chain links TRBV25-1 to TRBJ2-1; D may be TRBD2 (6 bases). The CDR3 length is 13 residues. V lost 6 bases to trimming and J lost 6 bases, with 12 bases between them. CDR1 and CDR2 (germline): MGHDK, SYGVNS. Written as DNA, the CDR3 is TGTGCCAGCAGCCCCCACGGGGGCAATGAGCAGTTCTTC. Its protein is CASSPHGGNEQFF.

V usage is TRBV9 and J usage is TRBJ2-7; 12 nucleotides align to TRBD2. The germline gives CDR1 SGDLS, CDR2 YYNGEE. The CDR3 is 15 amino acids. J was trimmed by 2 bases and V by 4 bases; bases with no gene match: 4. Written as DNA, the CDR3 is TGTGCCAGCAGCACTAGCGGGGGGACCACCTACGAGCAGTACTTC. Translated, it gives CASSTSGGTTYEQYF.

The chain recombines TRBV2 with TRBJ2-1, with 9 bases that match TRBD2. The V segment lost 4 bases and the J segment 2 bases; nucleotides outside the gene matches: 9. The CDR3 runs to 17 residues. CDR1 and CDR2 (germline): SNHLY, FYNNEI. Here the CDR3 DNA reads TGTGCCAGCAGTGTCCTACCCGGGACTAGCCCCTACAATGAGCAGTTCTTC. Translating gives CASSVLPGTSPYNEQFF. Combining the CDR3 with reference TRBV2 and TRBJ2-1 gives the whole variable domain EPEVTQTPSHQVTQMGQEVILRCVPISNHLYFYWYRQILGQKVEFLVSFYNNEISEKSEIFDDQFSVERPDGSNFTLKIRSTKLEDSAMYFCASSVLPGTSPYNEQFFGPGTRLTVL.

Only a few counts were recorded for this clone. The V call is TRBV19, the J call TRBJ1-4; TRBD1 matches at 8 bases. V was pared by 5 bases and J by 10 bases, with 3 bases of the junction left unmatched. From germline, CDR1 is LNHDA and CDR2 SQIVND (reference sequence). CDR3 size: 12 residues. The CDR3 loop is CASSPDRGKLFF. The CDR3, as DNA: TGTGCCAGTAGTCCCGACAGGGGAAAACTGTTTTTT.

The V and J genes are TRBV5-8 and TRBJ1-2; a weak D match, TRBD1 (5 bases). Trimming pared 7 bases from V and 4 bases from J, leaving 11 bases between. The CDR3 totals 12 residues. CDR1 and CDR2 (germline): SGHTS, YDEGEE. The CDR3 region has the DNA TGTGCCAGCTACGTGGGACCCTATGGCTACACCTTC. It is translated as CASYVGPYGYTF.

The chain carries TRBV27 and TRBJ2-1, with TRBD2 identical over 10 bases. The germline CDR1 and CDR2 sequences are MNHEY and SMNVEV (reference sequence). After removal of 5 bases from V and 0 bases from J, the junction contained 7 bases not matched to a gene. The CDR3 covers 17 residues. In DNA, the CDR3 is TGTGCCAGCAGTGGCTCCCAGCGGGGGGGCTCCTACAATGAGCAGTTCTTC. Translation: CASSGSQRGGSYNEQFF.

The chain is built from TRBV5-6 and TRBJ2-5; no clear D. CDR3 length: 12 residues. The V gene lost 3 bases and the J gene lost 2 bases, with 5 bases spanning the gap. Germline CDR1 reads SGHDT; CDR2 reads YYEEEE. CDR3 loop: CASSYPQETQYF. In DNA, the CDR3 is TGTGCCAGCAGCTACCCACAAGAGACCCAGTACTTC.